What follows describes a single T cell receptor (beta chain). Data came from immunoSEQ multiplex PCR; TCRdb stores just in-frame clones and leaves some out. The sample yields approximately 190,000 clones, almost 85% seen once. V was pared by 5 bases and J by 4 bases, with 5 bases of the junction left unmatched. Germline values: CDR1 SGHDN, CDR2 FVKESK. The CDR3 is made up of 14 amino acids. These data are taken from a study of blood T cell repertoires in COVID-19. Study in general: T cells, B-cell-depleted T cells, or PBMCs supplied cDNA or gDNA.

The chain has TRBV14 and TRBJ1-1; 9 nucleotides agree with TRBD1. Material: peripheral blood. This sequence originates from a woman aged 65 to 85 with active or convalescent COVID-19. CDR3 in DNA: TGTGCCAGCAGCATAACAGGGGGCGGCACTGAAGCTTTCTTT. This translates into CASSITGGGTEAFF.